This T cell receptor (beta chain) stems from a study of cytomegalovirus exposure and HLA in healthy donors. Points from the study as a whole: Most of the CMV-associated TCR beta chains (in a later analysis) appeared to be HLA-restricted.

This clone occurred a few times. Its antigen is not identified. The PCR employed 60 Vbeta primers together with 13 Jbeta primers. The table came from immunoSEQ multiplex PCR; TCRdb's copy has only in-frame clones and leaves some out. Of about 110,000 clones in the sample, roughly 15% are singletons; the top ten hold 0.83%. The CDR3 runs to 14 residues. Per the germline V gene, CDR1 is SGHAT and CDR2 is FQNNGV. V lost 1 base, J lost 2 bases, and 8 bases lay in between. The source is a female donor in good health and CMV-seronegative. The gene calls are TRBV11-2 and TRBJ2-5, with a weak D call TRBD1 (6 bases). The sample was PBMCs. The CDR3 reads CASSLGGQQETQYF. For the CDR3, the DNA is TGTGCCAGCAGCTTAGGGGGGCAGCAAGAGACCCAGTACTTC.